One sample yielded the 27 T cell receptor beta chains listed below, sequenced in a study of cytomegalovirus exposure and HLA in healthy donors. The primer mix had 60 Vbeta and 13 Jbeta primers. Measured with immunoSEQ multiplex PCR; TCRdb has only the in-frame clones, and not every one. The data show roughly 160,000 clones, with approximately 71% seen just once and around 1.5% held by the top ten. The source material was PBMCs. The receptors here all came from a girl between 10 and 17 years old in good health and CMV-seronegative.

The CDR3 DNA reads TGCGCCAGCAGCCGACAGGGGGACGGGGCCAACGTCCTGACTTTC. This sequence encodes CASSRQGDGANVLTF. This chain uses TRBV4-1 with TRBJ2-6; TRBD1 matches 9 bases. From germline, CDR1 is MGHRA and CDR2 YSYEKL. Losses at the gene ends were 4 bases for V and 4 bases for J; bases not matched to a gene: 2. This CDR3 is built from 15 residues.

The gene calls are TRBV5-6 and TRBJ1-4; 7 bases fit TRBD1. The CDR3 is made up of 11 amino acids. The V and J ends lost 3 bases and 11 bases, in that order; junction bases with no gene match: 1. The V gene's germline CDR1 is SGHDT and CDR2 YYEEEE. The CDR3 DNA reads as TGTGCCAGCAGCTCAGGGGGGAAACTGTTTTTT. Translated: CASSSGGKLFF. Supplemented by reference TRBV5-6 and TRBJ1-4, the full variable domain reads DAGVTQSPTHLIKTRGQQVTLRCSPKSGHDTVSWYQQALGQGPQFIFQYYEEEERQRGNFPDRFSGHQFPNYSSELNVNALLLGDSALYLCASSSGGKLFFGSGTQLSVL.

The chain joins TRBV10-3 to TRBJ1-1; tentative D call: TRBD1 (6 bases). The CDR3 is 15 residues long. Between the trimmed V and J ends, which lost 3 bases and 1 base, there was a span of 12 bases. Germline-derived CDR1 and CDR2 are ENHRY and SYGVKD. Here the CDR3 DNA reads TGTGCCATCAGTGACGGGGGGCGGGCGAACACTGAAGCTTTCTTT. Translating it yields CAISDGGRANTEAFF.

The CDR3 bases are TGTGCCAGCAGCCCTCCAGGGGCTCGGGAAGATACGCAGTATTTT. This sequence encodes CASSPPGAREDTQYF. This sequence joins TRBV5-6 and TRBJ2-3, with D perhaps matching TRBD1 (6 bases). CDR1 SGHDT and CDR2 YYEEEE come from the germline V gene. This CDR3 comprises 15 residues. The ends were cut back, 4 bases at V and 5 bases at J, with 17 bases in the middle.

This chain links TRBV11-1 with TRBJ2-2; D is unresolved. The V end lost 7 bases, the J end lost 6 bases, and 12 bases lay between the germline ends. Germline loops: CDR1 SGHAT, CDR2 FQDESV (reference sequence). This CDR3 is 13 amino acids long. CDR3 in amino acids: CASKAGIAGELFF. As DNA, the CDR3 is TGTGCCAGCAAAGCAGGCATCGCCGGGGAGCTGTTTTTT.

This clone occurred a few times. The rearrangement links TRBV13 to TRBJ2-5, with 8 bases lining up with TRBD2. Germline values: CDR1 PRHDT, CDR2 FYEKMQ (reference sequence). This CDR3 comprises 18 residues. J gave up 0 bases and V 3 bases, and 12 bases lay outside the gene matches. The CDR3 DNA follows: TGTGCCAGCAGCTTTGGACATTGGGGTAGCGGGGACCAAGAGACCCAGTACTTC. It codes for CASSFGHWGSGDQETQYF.

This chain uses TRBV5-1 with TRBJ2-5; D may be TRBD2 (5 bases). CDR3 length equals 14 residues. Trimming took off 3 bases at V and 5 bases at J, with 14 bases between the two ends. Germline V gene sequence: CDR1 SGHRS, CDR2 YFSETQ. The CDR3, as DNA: TGCGCCAGCAGCTCCCCCGAGGGCTCGGAGACCCAGTACTTC. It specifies CASSSPEGSETQYF.

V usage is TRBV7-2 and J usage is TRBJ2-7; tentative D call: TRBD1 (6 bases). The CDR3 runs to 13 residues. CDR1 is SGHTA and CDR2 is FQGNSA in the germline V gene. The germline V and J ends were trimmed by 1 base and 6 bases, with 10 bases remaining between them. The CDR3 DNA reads TGTGCCAGCAGCTTAGGGGGGCGCGCCGAGCAGTACTTC. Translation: CASSLGGRAEQYF.

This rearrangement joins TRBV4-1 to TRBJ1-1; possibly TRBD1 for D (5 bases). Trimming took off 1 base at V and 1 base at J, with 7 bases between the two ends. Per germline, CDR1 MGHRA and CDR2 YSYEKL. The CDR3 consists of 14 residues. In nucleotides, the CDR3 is TGCGCCAGCAGCCAAGGCCAGGGGAACACTGAAGCTTTCTTT. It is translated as CASSQGQGNTEAFF.

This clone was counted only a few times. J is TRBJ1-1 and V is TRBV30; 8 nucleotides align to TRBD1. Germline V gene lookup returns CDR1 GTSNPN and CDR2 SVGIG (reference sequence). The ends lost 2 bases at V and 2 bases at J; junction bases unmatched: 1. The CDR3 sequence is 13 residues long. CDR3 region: CAWSQGANTEAFF. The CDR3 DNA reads TGTGCCTGGAGTCAGGGGGCAAACACTGAAGCTTTCTTT.

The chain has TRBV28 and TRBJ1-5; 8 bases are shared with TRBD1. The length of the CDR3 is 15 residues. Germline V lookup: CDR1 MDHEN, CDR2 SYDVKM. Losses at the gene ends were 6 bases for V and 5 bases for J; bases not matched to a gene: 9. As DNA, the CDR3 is TGTGCCAGCAGGGAAGACAGGGGAAAGGATCAGCCCCAGCATTTT. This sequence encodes CASREDRGKDQPQHF.

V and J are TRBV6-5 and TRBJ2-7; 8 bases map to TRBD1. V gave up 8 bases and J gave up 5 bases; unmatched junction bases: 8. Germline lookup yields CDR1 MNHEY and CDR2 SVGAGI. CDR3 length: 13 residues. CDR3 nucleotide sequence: TGTGCCAGCGGCTACGACAGGGGCCACGAGCAGTACTTC. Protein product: CASGYDRGHEQYF.

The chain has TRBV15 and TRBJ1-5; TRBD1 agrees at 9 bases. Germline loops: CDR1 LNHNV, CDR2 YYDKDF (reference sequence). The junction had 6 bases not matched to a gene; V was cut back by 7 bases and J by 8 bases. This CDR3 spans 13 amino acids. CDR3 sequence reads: CATMRDRVEPQHF. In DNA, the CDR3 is TGTGCCACCATGAGGGACAGGGTAGAGCCCCAGCATTTT.

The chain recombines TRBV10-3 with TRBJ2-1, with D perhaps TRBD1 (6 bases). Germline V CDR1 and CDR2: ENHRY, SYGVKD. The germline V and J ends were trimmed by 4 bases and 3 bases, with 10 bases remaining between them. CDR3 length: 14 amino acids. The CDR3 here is CAISAGAVYNEQFF. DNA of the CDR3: TGTGCCATCAGTGCAGGGGCGGTCTACAATGAGCAGTTCTTC.

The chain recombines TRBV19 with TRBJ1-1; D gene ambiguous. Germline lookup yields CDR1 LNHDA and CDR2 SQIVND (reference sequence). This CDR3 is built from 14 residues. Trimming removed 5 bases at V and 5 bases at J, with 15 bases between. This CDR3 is CASSATSLGTEAFF. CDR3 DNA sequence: TGTGCCAGTAGTGCGACTTCCCTTGGGACTGAAGCTTTCTTT.

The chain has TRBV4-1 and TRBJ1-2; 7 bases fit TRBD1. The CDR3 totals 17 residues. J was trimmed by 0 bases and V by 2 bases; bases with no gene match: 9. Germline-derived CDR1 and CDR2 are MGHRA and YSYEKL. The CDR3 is CASSQWATGAANYGYTF. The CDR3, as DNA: TGCGCCAGCAGCCAATGGGCCACAGGGGCGGCTAACTATGGCTACACCTTC.

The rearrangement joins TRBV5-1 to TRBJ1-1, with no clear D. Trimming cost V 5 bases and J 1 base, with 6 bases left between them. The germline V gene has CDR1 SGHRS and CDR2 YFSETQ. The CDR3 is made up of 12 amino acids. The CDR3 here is CASSEGNTEAFF. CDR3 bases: TGCGCCAGCAGTGAGGGGAACACTGAAGCTTTCTTT.

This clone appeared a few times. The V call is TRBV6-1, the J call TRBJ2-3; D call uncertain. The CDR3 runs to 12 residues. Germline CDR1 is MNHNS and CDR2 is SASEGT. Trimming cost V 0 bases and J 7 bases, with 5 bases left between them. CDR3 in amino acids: CASSEASNTQYF. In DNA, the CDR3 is TGTGCCAGCAGTGAAGCGAGCAATACGCAGTATTTT.

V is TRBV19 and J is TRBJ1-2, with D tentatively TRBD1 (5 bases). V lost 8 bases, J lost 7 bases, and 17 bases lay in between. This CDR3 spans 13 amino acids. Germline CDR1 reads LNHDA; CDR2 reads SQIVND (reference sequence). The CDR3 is CASRTGARSGYTF. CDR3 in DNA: TGTGCCAGTCGAACAGGAGCTCGAAGTGGCTACACCTTC.

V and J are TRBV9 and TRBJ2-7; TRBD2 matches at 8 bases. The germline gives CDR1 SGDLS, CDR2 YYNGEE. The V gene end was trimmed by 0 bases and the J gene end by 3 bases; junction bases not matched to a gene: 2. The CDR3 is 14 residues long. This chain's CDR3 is CASSVAAGGYEQYF. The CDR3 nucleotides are TGTGCCAGCAGCGTAGCCGCGGGGGGCTACGAGCAGTACTTC.

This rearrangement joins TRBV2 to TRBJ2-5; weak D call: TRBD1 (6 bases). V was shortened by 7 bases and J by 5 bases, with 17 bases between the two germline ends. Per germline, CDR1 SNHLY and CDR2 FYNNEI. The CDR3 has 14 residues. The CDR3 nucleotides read TGTGCCAGCAATAAACCTCAGGGGAGCGAGACCCAGTACTTC. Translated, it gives CASNKPQGSETQYF. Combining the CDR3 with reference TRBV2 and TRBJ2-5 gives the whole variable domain EPEVTQTPSHQVTQMGQEVILRCVPISNHLYFYWYRQILGQKVEFLVSFYNNEISEKSEIFDDQFSVERPDGSNFTLKIRSTKLEDSAMYFCASNKPQGSETQYFGPGTRLLVL.

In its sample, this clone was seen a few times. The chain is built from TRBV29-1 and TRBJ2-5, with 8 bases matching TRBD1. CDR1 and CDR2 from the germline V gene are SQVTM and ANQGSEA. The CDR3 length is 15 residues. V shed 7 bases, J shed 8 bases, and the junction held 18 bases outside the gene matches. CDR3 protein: CSATGGNKSVVTQYF. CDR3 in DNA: TGCAGCGCCACAGGGGGTAACAAGAGTGTGGTTACCCAGTACTTC.

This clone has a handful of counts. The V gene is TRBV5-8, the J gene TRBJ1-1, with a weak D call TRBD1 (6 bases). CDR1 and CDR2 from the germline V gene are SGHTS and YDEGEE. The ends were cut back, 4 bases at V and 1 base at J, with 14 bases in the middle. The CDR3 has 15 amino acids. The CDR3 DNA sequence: TGTGCCAGCAGCCGAGGGGGAGATCCGAACACTGAAGCTTTCTTT. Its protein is CASSRGGDPNTEAFF. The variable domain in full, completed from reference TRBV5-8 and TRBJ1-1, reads EAGVTQSPTHLIKTRGQQATLRCSPISGHTSVYWYQQALGLGLQFLLWYDEGEERNRGNFPPRFSGRQFPNYSSELNVNALELEDSALYLCASSRGGDPNTEAFFGQGTRLTVV.

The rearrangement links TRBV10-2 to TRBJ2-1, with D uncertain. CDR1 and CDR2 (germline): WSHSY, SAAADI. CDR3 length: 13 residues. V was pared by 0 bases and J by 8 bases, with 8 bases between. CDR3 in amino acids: CASSESKLDEQFF. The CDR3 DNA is TGCGCCAGCAGTGAGTCGAAGCTCGATGAGCAGTTCTTC.

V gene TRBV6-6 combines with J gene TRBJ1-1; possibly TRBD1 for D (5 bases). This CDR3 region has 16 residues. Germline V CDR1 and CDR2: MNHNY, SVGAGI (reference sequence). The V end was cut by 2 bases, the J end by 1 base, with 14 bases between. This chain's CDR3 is CASSYRAGGRNTEAFF. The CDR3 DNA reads TGTGCCAGCAGTTACAGGGCGGGGGGTAGGAACACTGAAGCTTTCTTT.

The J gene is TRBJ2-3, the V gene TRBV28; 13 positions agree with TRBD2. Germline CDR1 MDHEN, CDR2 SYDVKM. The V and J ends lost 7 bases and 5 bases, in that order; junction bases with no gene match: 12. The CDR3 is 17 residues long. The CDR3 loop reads CASNPHQGLAGLDTQYF. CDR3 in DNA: TGTGCCAGCAACCCGCACCAGGGACTAGCGGGGCTAGATACGCAGTATTTT.

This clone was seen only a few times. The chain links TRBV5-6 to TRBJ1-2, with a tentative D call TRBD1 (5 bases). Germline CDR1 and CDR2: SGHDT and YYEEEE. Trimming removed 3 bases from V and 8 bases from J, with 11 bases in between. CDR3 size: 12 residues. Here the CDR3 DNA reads TGTGCCAGCAGCTGGGGGGAGGAAGGCTACACCTTC. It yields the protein CASSWGEEGYTF.